This T cell receptor (beta chain) was sequenced for a study of long-term antiretroviral therapy in people with HIV. Whole-study context: Of all samples, the earliest predate the 2015 immediate-ART recommendation by about a decade. The study's findings and limits: Drawn between the mid-2000s and the late 2010s, the blood was possibly obtained under older ART regimens. No data on ART adherence, viral resistance or therapy changes. Controls had broader CDR3 length ranges than HIV repertoires did.

At survey level, the immunoSEQ assay was run in its v3.0 version. Profiled with immunoSEQ multiplex PCR; TCRdb holds only in-frame clones, not every one. The table has about 35,000 clones, roughly 74% seen once; the top ten hold around 3.7%. On this clone itself: Its cognate antigen is unknown.

CDR1 SQVTM and CDR2 ANQGSEA come from the germline V gene. The V end lost 2 bases, the J end lost 1 base, and 8 bases lay between the germline ends. The CDR3 is 14 residues long. The source of this sequence is a man aged 50-59 years with HIV. This specimen consisted of unsorted PBMCs, obtained 3 years after starting antiretroviral therapy. The chain couples TRBV29-1 to TRBJ2-2; D unresolved. DNA for the CDR3: TGCAGCGTTGAAAAGGCTGTGAACACCGGGGAGCTGTTTTTT. Residues: CSVEKAVNTGELFF.